This T cell receptor beta chain was documented in a study of blood T cell repertoires in COVID-19. V lost 3 bases and J lost 2, with 11 bases in between. Per the germline V gene, CDR1 is SNHLY and CDR2 is FYNNEI. CDR3 length: 14 residues. In its sample, this clone was seen a few times. Per the original data handling: Reference gene primer amplification gave nucleated cell count estimates. Assay used: immunoSEQ multiplex PCR; TCRdb lists only in-frame clones, some missing. V and J calls and clone size follow that table, whereas D and trimming were derived from the DNA. The table shows just over 650,000 clones, with more than 80% occurring only once.

Sequenced: peripheral blood. This clonotype was obtained from a woman aged 18-29 years with acute or convalescent COVID-19. V and J are TRBV2 and TRBJ2-7; weak D call: TRBD1 (6 bases). In DNA form, the CDR3 reads TGTGCCAGCAGTGATACCAGGACAGCCTACGAGCAGTACTTC. It translates to CASSDTRTAYEQYF. Based on the CDR3 plus reference TRBV2 and TRBJ2-7, the full variable domain is EPEVTQTPSHQVTQMGQEVILRCVPISNHLYFYWYRQILGQKVEFLVSFYNNEISEKSEIFDDQFSVERPDGSNFTLKIRSTKLEDSAMYFCASSDTRTAYEQYFGPGTRLTVT.